The 31 T cell receptor beta chains below come from one sample, sequenced in a study of blood T cell repertoires in COVID-19. Only in-frame clones appear in the TCRdb table, and some are missing; sequencing was by immunoSEQ multiplex PCR. This sample has 90,000 or so clones, with around 75% found just once. Sequencing was performed on peripheral blood. The receptors here all came from a human donor in a cohort sampled during active COVID-19.

J is TRBJ1-5 and V is TRBV10-3; D possibly corresponds to TRBD1 (5 bases). CDR3 length: 13 residues. V shed 10 bases and J shed 2 bases, with 12 bases lying between them. Germline CDR1 and CDR2: ENHRY and SYGVKD. The CDR3 here is CATGHSGNQPQHF. CDR3 DNA: TGTGCCACCGGACATTCCGGCAATCAGCCCCAGCATTTT.

This rearrangement joins TRBV13 to TRBJ2-1, with 13 bases fitting TRBD2. The CDR3 has 15 residues. Germline V gives CDR1 PRHDT, CDR2 FYEKMQ (reference sequence). The trim removed 5 bases at V and 9 bases at J, leaving 7 bases unmatched. The CDR3 nucleotides are TGTGCCAGCAGCCGCCGGACTAGCGGGAGTTCTGAGCAGTTCTTC. Protein sequence: CASSRRTSGSSEQFF.

The gene calls are TRBV5-5 and TRBJ2-4, with D perhaps TRBD1 (6 bases). Germline assignment: CDR1 SGHKS and CDR2 YYEKEE (reference sequence). Trimming removed 3 bases from V and 0 bases from J, with 13 bases in between. The CDR3 covers 16 residues. CDR3 sequence reads: CASSSYRELAKNIQYF. The CDR3 coding sequence is TGTGCCAGCAGCTCCTACAGGGAACTAGCCAAAAACATTCAGTACTTC.

The rearrangement joins TRBV24-1 to TRBJ2-3, with 9 bases identical to TRBD2. Germline assignment: CDR1 KGHDR and CDR2 SFDVKD. The V and J ends lost 4 bases and 6 bases, in that order; junction bases with no gene match: 10. The CDR3 totals 16 residues. The CDR3 DNA sequence: TGTGCCACCAGTGAATCCGGACTAGCGAGGGGGGATACGCAGTATTTT. Amino acid sequence: CATSESGLARGDTQYF.

This clone appeared many times. The rearrangement uses TRBV7-9 and TRBJ2-1, with D perhaps matching TRBD2 (6 bases). Trimming took 2 bases from V and 4 from J, leaving 18 bases between them. The CDR3 runs 17 residues. The germline V gene encodes CDR1 SEHNR and CDR2 FQNEAQ (reference sequence). CDR3 amino acids: CASSLRVAVYSYNEQFF. The CDR3 DNA follows: TGTGCCAGCAGCTTAAGGGTAGCGGTCTATTCTTACAATGAGCAGTTCTTC.

The rearrangement uses TRBV10-3 and TRBJ2-2; the D gene is possibly TRBD1 (6 bases). The CDR3 contains 14 residues. Germline V gene sequence: CDR1 ENHRY, CDR2 SYGVKD. With 7 bases removed from V and 0 bases from J, the gap between germline ends came to 9 bases. CDR3 loop: CAIKGTTNTGELFF. CDR3 coding DNA: TGTGCCATCAAGGGGACAACGAACACCGGGGAGCTGTTTTTT.

The count of this clone is one. The V gene is TRBV19, the J gene TRBJ2-3; the D gene is possibly TRBD2 (5 bases). This CDR3 spans 15 amino acids. Per the germline V gene, CDR1 is LNHDA and CDR2 is SQIVND (reference sequence). Trimming stripped 3 bases from V and 4 bases from J, with 14 bases between. The chain's CDR3 is CASSISRGRADTQYF. Written as DNA, the CDR3 is TGTGCCAGTAGTATTAGCCGGGGTAGGGCAGATACGCAGTATTTT.

This chain uses TRBV6-5 with TRBJ2-6, with TRBD1 matching over 8 bases. Trimming at V came to 10 bases and at J to 3 bases, leaving 8 bases not matched to a gene. The length of the CDR3 is 15 residues. CDR1 is MNHEY and CDR2 is SVGAGI in the germline V gene. The CDR3 loop reads CATMGQASGANVLTF. CDR3 nucleotides: TGTGCCACCATGGGACAGGCAAGTGGGGCCAACGTCCTGACTTTC.

This clone was counted a few times. V usage is TRBV6-5 and J usage is TRBJ2-5; TRBD2 matches at 12 bases. V lost 4 bases, J lost 6 bases, and 9 bases stayed unmatched. The germline gives CDR1 MNHEY, CDR2 SVGAGI. This CDR3 contains 16 residues. CDR3 bases: TGTGCCAGCAGTTCTTCCTGGACTAGCGGGATGAAGACCCAGTACTTC. It encodes CASSSSWTSGMKTQYF.

This chain's CDR3 is CAAQGDYGYTF. DNA for the CDR3: TGTGCCGCACAGGGCGACTATGGCTACACCTTC. The J gene is TRBJ1-2, the V gene TRBV30; D possibly corresponds to TRBD1 (6 bases). Germline CDR1 and CDR2: GTSNPN and SVGIG (reference sequence). The CDR3 runs 11 residues. Trimming took 8 bases from V and 3 from J, leaving 10 bases between them.

This chain links TRBV30 with TRBJ2-1; 10 bases match TRBD2. Germline V gives CDR1 GTSNPN, CDR2 SVGIG (reference sequence). J was trimmed by 9 bases and V by 1 base; bases with no gene match: 12. The CDR3 has 16 residues. This CDR3 reads CAWSGGSGRAYGEQFF. DNA for the CDR3: TGTGCCTGGAGTGGGGGAAGCGGGAGGGCCTATGGTGAGCAGTTCTTC.

The chain links TRBV10-3 to TRBJ1-5, with no clear D. The CDR3 is made up of 15 amino acids. V gave up 5 bases and J gave up 6 bases, with 17 bases separating them. Germline CDR1 and CDR2: ENHRY and SYGVKD. CDR3 bases: TGTGCCATCAGTCCATCGGCCAGAGGTATTCAGCCCCAGCATTTT. Amino acids: CAISPSARGIQPQHF.

The chain carries TRBV6-5 and TRBJ1-2; D is unresolved. Trimming pared 0 bases from V and 4 bases from J, leaving 12 bases between. This CDR3 spans 15 amino acids. Germline V gene data show CDR1 as MNHEY and CDR2 as SVGAGI. Here the CDR3 reads CASSYSGITLYGYTF. The CDR3 bases are TGTGCCAGCAGTTACTCCGGGATAACCCTCTATGGCTACACCTTC.

The V and J genes are TRBV6-6 and TRBJ2-1; 10 positions agree with TRBD2. CDR1 MNHNY and CDR2 SVGAGI come from the germline V gene (reference sequence). V lost 6 bases and J lost 2; bases outside the gene matches: 10. The CDR3 consists of 17 residues. As DNA, the CDR3 is TGTGCCAGCAGCCGACCTAGCGGGAGCCCCACCTACAATGAGCAGTTCTTC. This gives the protein CASSRPSGSPTYNEQFF.

The rearrangement joins TRBV2 to TRBJ2-2; TRBD2 matches at 7 bases. Germline V gives CDR1 SNHLY, CDR2 FYNNEI. The CDR3 runs to 12 residues. The V and J ends lost 11 bases and 4 bases, in that order; junction bases with no gene match: 4. CDR3 residues: CASGGGTGELFF. The CDR3 DNA is TGTGCCTCTGGGGGGGGCACCGGGGAGCTGTTTTTT.

This clone was seen more than once but under ten times. J is TRBJ2-1 and V is TRBV7-2; 10 nucleotides match TRBD2. V lost 6 bases and J lost 10; bases outside the gene matches: 9. The CDR3 length is 14 residues. Germline CDR1 is SGHTA and CDR2 is FQGNSA. Written as DNA, the CDR3 is TGTGCCAGCAGTTTTGGGACTAGCGTTGGGGAGCAGTTCTTC. This translates into CASSFGTSVGEQFF.

This sequence joins TRBV18 and TRBJ1-5; D gene ambiguous. The CDR3 is 13 amino acids. The germline V and J ends were trimmed by 5 bases and 7 bases, with 12 bases remaining between them. The germline gives CDR1 KGHSH, CDR2 LQKENI. CDR3 sequence (DNA): TGTGCCAGCTCATCTCACGACAAACAGCCCCAGCATTTT. This sequence encodes CASSSHDKQPQHF.

DNA for the CDR3: TGTGCCAGCGGAAGACTAGCGGGGTACCAAGAGACCCAGTACTTC. Amino acids: CASGRLAGYQETQYF. The chain has TRBV5-4 and TRBJ2-5; 11 bases align to TRBD2. This CDR3 region has 15 residues. The junction had 5 bases not matched to a gene; V was cut back by 7 bases and J by 0 bases. Germline V gene data show CDR1 as SGHNT and CDR2 as YYREEE (reference sequence).

The CDR3 protein is CASIAPGDTEAFF. As DNA, the CDR3 is TGTGCCAGCATTGCCCCCGGGGACACTGAAGCTTTCTTT. V is TRBV6-5 and J is TRBJ1-1; D remains unclear. The CDR3 runs to 13 residues. V was trimmed by 7 bases and J by 3 bases, leaving 12 bases between them. Germline CDR1 is MNHEY and CDR2 is SVGAGI.

The rearrangement joins TRBV6-5 to TRBJ2-1, with D tentatively TRBD2 (6 bases). Trimming took 0 bases from V and 3 from J, leaving 9 bases between them. The germline V gene encodes CDR1 MNHEY and CDR2 SVGAGI. The CDR3 totals 15 residues. CDR3 sequence (DNA): TGTGCCAGCAGTTACTCGACAGCGGGCTACAATGAGCAGTTCTTC. This encodes CASSYSTAGYNEQFF.

This clone was detected only once. V usage is TRBV7-9 and J usage is TRBJ2-5, with D unresolved. The CDR3 loop spans 14 amino acids. Trimming took off 1 base at V and 1 base at J, with 7 bases between the two ends. Germline lookup yields CDR1 SEHNR and CDR2 FQNEAQ (reference sequence). The DNA for the CDR3 is TGTGCCAGCAGCTTAGTGGCATCCCAAGAGACCCAGTACTTC. Its translation is CASSLVASQETQYF.

The V call is TRBV25-1, the J call TRBJ2-5, with D perhaps matching TRBD1 (5 bases). This CDR3 contains 13 residues. From germline, CDR1 is MGHDK and CDR2 SYGVNS. Trimming took 2 bases from V and 5 from J, leaving 9 bases between them. The CDR3 bases are TGTGCCAGCAGTGAAAGGGGATTGGAGACCCAGTACTTC. It yields the protein CASSERGLETQYF.

The chain links TRBV7-3 to TRBJ1-2; 9 bases match TRBD1. The trim removed 10 bases at V and 8 bases at J, leaving 17 bases unmatched. Germline V gene lookup returns CDR1 SGHTA and CDR2 FQGTGA. CDR3 size: 15 residues. The CDR3 spells CATGGGQGFVRGYTF. The CDR3 nucleotides are TGTGCCACCGGAGGGGGACAGGGATTCGTGCGGGGCTACACCTTC.

The chain has TRBV19 and TRBJ1-1; TRBD1 matches at 7 bases. CDR1 LNHDA and CDR2 SQIVND come from the germline V gene (reference sequence). The trim removed 10 bases at V and 1 base at J, leaving 9 bases unmatched. CDR3 length equals 14 residues. CDR3 nucleotides: TGTGCCACCGTACCCAGGGGGGCGAACACTGAAGCTTTCTTT. Translation: CATVPRGANTEAFF. Looking up the rest from reference TRBV19 and TRBJ1-1 gives the full variable domain: DGGITQSPKYLFRKEGQNVTLSCEQNLNHDAMYWYRQDPGQGLRLIYYSQIVNDFQKGDIAEGYSVSREKKESFPLTVTSAQKNPTAFYLCATVPRGANTEAFFGQGTRLTVV.

The chain combines TRBV7-9 with TRBJ2-1; 11 nucleotides line up with TRBD2. V lost 5 bases and J lost 4; bases outside the gene matches: 7. Per the germline V gene, CDR1 is SEHNR and CDR2 is FQNEAQ (reference sequence). CDR3 length: 16 amino acids. The CDR3 here is CASSPRTSGLYNEQFF. CDR3 coding DNA: TGTGCCAGCAGCCCCCGGACTAGCGGGCTTTACAATGAGCAGTTCTTC.

V gene TRBV5-1 combines with J gene TRBJ2-5; 12 positions match TRBD2. V lost 2 bases, J lost 5 bases, and 7 bases stayed unmatched. The CDR3 contains 16 residues. CDR1 and CDR2 from the germline V gene are SGHRS and YFSETQ. The CDR3 sequence: CASSLSLAGGPETQYF. DNA of the CDR3: TGCGCCAGCAGCTTATCCCTAGCGGGAGGGCCGGAGACCCAGTACTTC.

This chain joins TRBV7-2 and TRBJ2-3; TRBD2 matches at 9 bases. The CDR3 sequence is 17 residues long. V was clipped by 1 base and J by 5 bases; unmatched bases: 10. Germline V lookup: CDR1 SGHTA, CDR2 FQGNSA. The CDR3 loop reads CASSLVVAGGPGDTQYF. The CDR3 DNA sequence: TGTGCCAGCAGCTTAGTTGTGGCGGGAGGGCCGGGAGATACGCAGTATTTT.

The chain joins TRBV7-2 to TRBJ2-5; the match to TRBD1 covers 10 bases. Per germline, CDR1 SGHTA and CDR2 FQGNSA. The CDR3 spans 13 residues. With 5 bases clipped from V and 5 bases from J, the junction kept 2 bases outside the gene matches. The CDR3 spells CASSPGQGETQYF. The CDR3 DNA follows: TGTGCCAGCAGCCCGGGACAGGGGGAGACCCAGTACTTC.

This chain links TRBV30 with TRBJ2-7, with 7 positions matching TRBD1. The CDR3 covers 14 residues. The J segment lost 2 bases and the V segment lost 1 base, leaving 5 bases of the junction unmatched. Germline CDR1 is GTSNPN and CDR2 is SVGIG (reference sequence). This CDR3 is CAWSAGTDTYEQYF. The CDR3, as DNA: TGTGCCTGGAGTGCGGGGACAGACACCTACGAGCAGTACTTC. Full variable domain (missing parts from reference TRBV30 and TRBJ2-7): SQTIHQWPATLVQPVGSPLSLECTVEGTSNPNLYWYRQAAGRGLQLLFYSVGIGQISSEVPQNLSASRPQDRQFILSSKKLLLSDSGFYLCAWSAGTDTYEQYFGPGTRLTVT.

This chain's CDR3 is CASSQDSADRGTEAFF. The CDR3 DNA is TGTGCCAGCAGCCAAGATAGCGCGGACAGGGGGACTGAAGCTTTCTTT. The chain combines TRBV4-2 with TRBJ1-1; 10 bases agree with TRBD1. Germline CDR1 LGHNA, CDR2 YNFKEQ. J was trimmed by 5 bases and V by 0 bases; bases with no gene match: 6. The CDR3 contains 16 residues.

The rearrangement joins TRBV15 to TRBJ2-1; 8 nucleotides align to TRBD1. The CDR3 has 14 amino acids. Germline CDR1 LNHNV, CDR2 YYDKDF (reference sequence). The J segment lost 7 bases and the V segment lost 6 bases, leaving 8 bases of the junction unmatched. The CDR3 protein is CATREQGDRNEQFF. The CDR3 region has the DNA TGTGCCACCAGGGAACAGGGGGATCGGAATGAGCAGTTCTTC.